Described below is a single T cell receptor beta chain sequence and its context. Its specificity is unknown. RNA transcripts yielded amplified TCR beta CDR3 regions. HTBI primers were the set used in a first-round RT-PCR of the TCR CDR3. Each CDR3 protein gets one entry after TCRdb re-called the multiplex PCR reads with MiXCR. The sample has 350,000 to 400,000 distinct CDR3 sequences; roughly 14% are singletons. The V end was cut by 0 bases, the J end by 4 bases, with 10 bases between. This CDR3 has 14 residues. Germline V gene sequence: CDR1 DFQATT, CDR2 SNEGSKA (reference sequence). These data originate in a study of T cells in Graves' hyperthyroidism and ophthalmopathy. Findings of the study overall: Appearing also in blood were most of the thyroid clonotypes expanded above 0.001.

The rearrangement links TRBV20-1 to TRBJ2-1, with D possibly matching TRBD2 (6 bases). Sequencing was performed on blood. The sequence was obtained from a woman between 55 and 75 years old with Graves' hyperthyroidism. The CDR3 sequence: CSARERGRYNEQFF. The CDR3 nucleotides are TGCAGTGCTAGAGAACGGGGGAGATACAATGAGCAGTTCTTC.